These T cell receptor beta chains were read from a single sample in a study of T cell changes during pregnancy in multiple sclerosis. Assay used: immunoSEQ multiplex PCR; TCRdb lists only in-frame clones, some missing. The sample has tens of thousands of clones; around nine tenths are singletons. The sequences come from CD4+ T cells from peripheral blood mononuclear cells, collected in the second trimester of pregnancy. These receptors were obtained from a female donor in good health, enrolled as a control in a pregnancy study. CDR3s include the opening cysteine and the closing phenylalanine or tryptophan. A D gene is named only where the DNA matches it firmly.

V	D	J	CDR3
TRBV6-5	.	TRBJ2-7	CASSSQGVKEYF
TRBV27	.	TRBJ1-6	CASSFLGTPLHF
TRBV7-6	TRBD1	TRBJ2-7	CASSGTHNRQGLYEQYF
TRBV20-1	.	TRBJ1-2	CSASAGHGYTF
TRBV7-7	TRBD1	TRBJ2-5	CASSLGTGSMMETQYF
TRBV18	.	TRBJ1-2	CASSPGSGNYGYTF
TRBV4-1	TRBD1	TRBJ1-1	CASSTWDRMNTEAFF
TRBV6-5	.	TRBJ1-6	CASSLGDNSPLHF
TRBV6-6	TRBD2	TRBJ2-7	CAISGGGWEQYF
TRBV7-9	.	TRBJ2-6	CASSYTQGLVGANVLTF
TRBV14	TRBD2	TRBJ2-7	CASSPLAGVDYEQYF
TRBV6-5	.	TRBJ1-1	CASSYSRGGTEAFF
TRBV4-1	.	TRBJ1-1	CASSSQRGRTEAFF
TRBV29-1	.	TRBJ1-3	CSVRHGNTIYF
TRBV9	.	TRBJ1-1	CASSRQGTTEAFF
TRBV9	.	TRBJ1-1	CASSVAGQPLNTEAFF
TRBV4-3	TRBD1	TRBJ1-4	CASSQEVRGRDEKLFF
TRBV18	.	TRBJ1-4	CASSPGLREKLFF
TRBV4-2	.	TRBJ1-1	CASSQEGGVWAFF
TRBV29-1	TRBD1	TRBJ1-1	CSVLGGGNTEAFF
TRBV7-2	TRBD1	TRBJ1-3	CASSLTGGASNTIYF
TRBV30	.	TRBJ2-3	CAWSVPRYPSDTQYF
TRBV11-2	.	TRBJ1-5	CASSRGSGNSNQPQHF
TRBV6-6	TRBD1	TRBJ1-2	CASRQGAHGYTF
TRBV6-4	TRBD1	TRBJ2-7	CASSEDGRGNTYEQYF
TRBV30	.	TRBJ2-4	CAWSGMNIQYF
TRBV2	.	TRBJ2-7	CASGQGGNEQYF